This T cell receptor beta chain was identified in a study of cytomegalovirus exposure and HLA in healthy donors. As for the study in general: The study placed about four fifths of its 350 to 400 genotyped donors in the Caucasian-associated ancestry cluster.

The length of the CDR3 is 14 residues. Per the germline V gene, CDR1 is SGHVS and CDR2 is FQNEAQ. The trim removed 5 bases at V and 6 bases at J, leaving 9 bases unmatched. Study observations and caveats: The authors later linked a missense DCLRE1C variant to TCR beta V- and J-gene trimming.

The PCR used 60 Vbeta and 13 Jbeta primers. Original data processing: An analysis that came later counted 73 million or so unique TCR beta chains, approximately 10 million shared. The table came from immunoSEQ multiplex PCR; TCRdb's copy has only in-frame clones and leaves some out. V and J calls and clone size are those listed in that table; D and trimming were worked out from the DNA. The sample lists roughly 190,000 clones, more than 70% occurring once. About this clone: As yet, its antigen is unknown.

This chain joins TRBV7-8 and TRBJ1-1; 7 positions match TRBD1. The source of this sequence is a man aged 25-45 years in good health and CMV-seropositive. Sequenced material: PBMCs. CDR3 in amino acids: CASSPRGNAAEAFF. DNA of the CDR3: TGTGCCAGCAGCCCCAGGGGGAACGCTGCTGAAGCTTTCTTT.